These T cell receptor beta chains were read from a single sample in a study of T cell responses to AZD1222 COVID-19 vaccine. Produced via immunoSEQ multiplex PCR; TCRdb's table is partial and in-frame only. The sample shows about 150,000 clones, approximately 90% of them seen only once. This specimen consisted of peripheral blood, obtained on day 0 of AZD1222 vaccination. These receptors were obtained from an adult in good health. Each CDR3 is given with its conserved first and last residue. The D gene is left open where the match is weak. Clone size is given for some rows only: seen once, a few or many times, or a class if the clone is expanded.

>NA|NA|TRBV6-5|TRBJ2-7
CASKLDPSSYEQYF
TGTGCCAGCAAGCTCGACCCATCCTCCTACGAGCAGTACTTC
>TRBD1|NA|TRBV11-2|TRBJ1-3
CASSPDSGTAGNTIYF
TGTGCCAGCAGCCCGGACTCCGGGACAGCGGGAAACACCATATATTTT
>TRBD1|NA|TRBV7-2|TRBJ2-5
CASSLGSGTGKTQYF
TGTGCCAGCAGCTTAGGGTCTGGGACAGGGAAGACCCAGTACTTC
>NA|few|TRBV30|TRBJ2-1
CAWSGLSYNEQFF
TGTGCCTGGAGCGGCCTCTCCTACAATGAGCAGTTCTTC
>NA|NA|TRBV20-1|TRBJ2-5
CSAWSWETQYF
TGCAGTGCTTGGTCGTGGGAGACCCAGTACTTC
>NA|NA|TRBV4-1|TRBJ2-7
CASSPYLSQDYEQYF
TGCGCCAGCAGCCCATACCTTAGTCAGGACTACGAGCAGTACTTC
>TRBD1|NA|TRBV28|TRBJ1-5
CASSSRGQPQHF
TGTGCCAGCAGTTCCAGGGGGCAGCCCCAGCATTTT
>NA|NA|TRBV4-3|TRBJ2-5
CASSQEGTAAGETQYF
TGCGCCAGCAGCCAAGAAGGGACGGCCGCCGGAGAGACCCAGTACTTC
>TRBD2|NA|TRBV5-1|TRBJ2-1
CASTSGGYNEQFF
TGCGCCAGCACCAGCGGGGGATACAATGAGCAGTTCTTC
>TRBD1|NA|TRBV5-1|TRBJ1-2
CASSLGDRTYGYTF
TGCGCCAGCAGCTTAGGGGACAGGACCTATGGCTACACCTTC
>NA|NA|TRBV7-9|TRBJ2-5
CASSPGQETQYF
TGTGCCAGCAGCCCAGGGCAAGAGACCCAGTACTTC
>NA|NA|TRBV27|TRBJ1-5
CASSLNRFDQPQHF
TGTGCCAGCAGTTTAAACAGATTTGATCAGCCCCAGCATTTT
>NA|NA|TRBV6-5|TRBJ1-3
CASSYFLGPSGNTIYF
TGTGCCAGCAGTTACTTTCTGGGACCCTCTGGAAACACCATATATTTT
>NA|NA|TRBV6-5|TRBJ2-2
CATCPLTTGELFF
TGTGCCACCTGCCCCCTCACCACCGGGGAGCTGTTTTTT
>TRBD2|NA|TRBV7-3|TRBJ2-1
CASSENSGRAGEQFF
TGTGCCAGCAGCGAAAATAGCGGGAGGGCAGGTGAGCAGTTCTTC
>TRBD2|NA|TRBV5-1|TRBJ2-7
CASSPTGTSGSLGQYF
TGCGCCAGCTCCCCTACCGGGACTAGCGGGAGCTTGGGGCAGTACTTC
>NA|NA|TRBV28|TRBJ2-3
CASSFPRTSLGTDTQYF
TGTGCCAGCAGTTTCCCCCGGACGAGTCTTGGCACAGATACGCAGTATTTT
>NA|once|TRBV12-3/TRBV12-4|TRBJ1-5
CASSWGSNQPQHF
TGTGCCAGCAGTTGGGGGAGCAATCAGCCCCAGCATTTT
>TRBD1|few|TRBV4-1|TRBJ1-3
CASSHIRQGNRGNTIYF
TGCGCCAGCAGCCACATCCGACAGGGGAATAGAGGAAACACCATATATTTT
>NA|NA|TRBV28|TRBJ2-7
CATTPPGRAYEQYF
TGTGCCACCACTCCTCCGGGACGGGCCTACGAGCAGTACTTC
>TRBD2|NA|TRBV14|TRBJ2-1
CASSPGLAGGQFF
TGTGCCAGCAGCCCCGGACTAGCGGGAGGGCAGTTCTTC
>NA|NA|TRBV12-3/TRBV12-4|TRBJ2-5
CASRRTQETQYF
TGTGCCAGCAGGCGAACCCAAGAGACCCAGTACTTC
>NA|NA|TRBV6-5|TRBJ1-2
CASRGQLNYGYTF
TGTGCCAGCAGAGGCCAGCTAAACTATGGCTACACCTTC
>TRBD2|few|TRBV6-6|TRBJ2-7
CASSYSSGSYEQYF
TGTGCCAGCAGTTACTCTAGCGGGAGTTACGAGCAGTACTTC
>NA|once|TRBV28|TRBJ1-2
CASSFISYGYTF
TGTGCCAGCAGTTTTATAAGCTATGGCTACACCTTC
>NA|NA|TRBV5-1|TRBJ2-3
CASSLEGSSTDTQYF
TGCGCCAGCAGCTTGGAAGGGAGTAGCACAGATACGCAGTATTTT
>NA|few|TRBV19|TRBJ2-1
CASTPRRGWGYNEQFF
TGTGCCAGTACCCCTCGGCGCGGATGGGGATACAATGAGCAGTTCTTC
>NA|NA|TRBV5-1|TRBJ2-7
CASSFDPGSSYEQYF
TGCGCCAGCAGCTTTGATCCGGGTAGCTCCTACGAGCAGTACTTC
>TRBD2|NA|TRBV24-1|TRBJ2-2
CATSDRAGVEDTGELFF
TGTGCCACCAGTGATCGAGCGGGAGTTGAGGACACCGGGGAGCTGTTTTTT
>NA|NA|TRBV27|TRBJ2-2
CASRGTRNTGELFF
TGTGCCAGCAGGGGGACGCGAAACACCGGGGAGCTGTTTTTT
>NA|NA|TRBV2|TRBJ2-7
CASSELGGTEQYF
TGTGCCAGCAGTGAATTGGGTGGGACCGAGCAGTACTTC